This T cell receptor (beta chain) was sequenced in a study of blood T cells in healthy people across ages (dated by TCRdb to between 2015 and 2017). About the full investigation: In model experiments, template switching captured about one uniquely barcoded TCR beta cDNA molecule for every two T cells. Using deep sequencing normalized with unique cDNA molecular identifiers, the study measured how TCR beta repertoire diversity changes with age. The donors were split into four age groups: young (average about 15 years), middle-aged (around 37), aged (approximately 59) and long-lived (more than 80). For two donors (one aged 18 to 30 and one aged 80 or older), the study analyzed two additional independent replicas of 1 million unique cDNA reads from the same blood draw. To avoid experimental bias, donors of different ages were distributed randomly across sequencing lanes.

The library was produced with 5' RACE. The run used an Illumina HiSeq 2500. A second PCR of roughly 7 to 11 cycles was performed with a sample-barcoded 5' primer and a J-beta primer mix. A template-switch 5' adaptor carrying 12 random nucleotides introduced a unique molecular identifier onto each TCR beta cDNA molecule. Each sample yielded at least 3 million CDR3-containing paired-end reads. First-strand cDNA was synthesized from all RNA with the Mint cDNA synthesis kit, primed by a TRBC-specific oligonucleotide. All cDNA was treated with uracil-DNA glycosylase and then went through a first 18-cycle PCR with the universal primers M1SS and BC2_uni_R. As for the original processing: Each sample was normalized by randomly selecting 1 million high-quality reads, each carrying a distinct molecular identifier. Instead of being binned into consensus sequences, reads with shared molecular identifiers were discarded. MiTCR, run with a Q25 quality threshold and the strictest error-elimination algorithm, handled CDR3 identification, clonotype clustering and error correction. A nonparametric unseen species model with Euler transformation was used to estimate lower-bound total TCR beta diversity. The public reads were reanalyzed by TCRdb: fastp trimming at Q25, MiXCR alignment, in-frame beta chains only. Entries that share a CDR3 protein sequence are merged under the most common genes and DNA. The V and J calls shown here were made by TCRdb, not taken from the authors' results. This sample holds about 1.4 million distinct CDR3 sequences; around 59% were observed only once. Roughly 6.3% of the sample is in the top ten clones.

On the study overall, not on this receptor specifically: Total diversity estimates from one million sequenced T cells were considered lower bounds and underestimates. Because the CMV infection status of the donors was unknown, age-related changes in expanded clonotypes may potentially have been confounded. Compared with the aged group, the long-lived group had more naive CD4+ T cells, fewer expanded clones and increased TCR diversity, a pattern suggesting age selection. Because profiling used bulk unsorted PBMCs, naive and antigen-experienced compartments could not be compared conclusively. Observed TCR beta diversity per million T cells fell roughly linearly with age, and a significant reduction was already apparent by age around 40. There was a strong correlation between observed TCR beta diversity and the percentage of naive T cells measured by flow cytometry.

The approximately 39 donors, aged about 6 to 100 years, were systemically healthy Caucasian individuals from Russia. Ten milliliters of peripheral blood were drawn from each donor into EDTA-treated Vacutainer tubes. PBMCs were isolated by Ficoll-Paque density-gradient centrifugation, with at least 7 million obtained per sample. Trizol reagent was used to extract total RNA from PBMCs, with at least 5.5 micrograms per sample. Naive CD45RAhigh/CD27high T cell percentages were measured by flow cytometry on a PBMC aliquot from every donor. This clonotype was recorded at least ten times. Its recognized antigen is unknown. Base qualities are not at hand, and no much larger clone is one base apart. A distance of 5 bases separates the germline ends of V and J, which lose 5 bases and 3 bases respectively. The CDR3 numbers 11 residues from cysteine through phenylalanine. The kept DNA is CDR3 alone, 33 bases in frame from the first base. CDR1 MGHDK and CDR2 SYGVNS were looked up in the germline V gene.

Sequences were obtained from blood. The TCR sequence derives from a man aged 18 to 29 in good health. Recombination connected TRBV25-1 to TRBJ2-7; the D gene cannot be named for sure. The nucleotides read TGTGCCAGCAGTACAAACTACGAGCAGTACTTC. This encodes CASSTNYEQYF.